Listed here are 29 T cell receptor beta chains from one sample, sequenced in a study of T cell changes during pregnancy in multiple sclerosis. Some clones are missing from TCRdb's copy, which holds only in-frame ones; the method was immunoSEQ multiplex PCR. The sample has some 60,000 clones; around 93% are singletons. Sequencing was performed on peripheral blood, taken after pregnancy. These receptors all stem from a female donor with multiple sclerosis, enrolled in a pregnancy study.

The rearrangement uses TRBV29-1 and TRBJ2-3, with TRBD2 matching over 15 bases. V shed 7 bases and J 5 bases; nucleotides not matched to a gene: 10. CDR3 length: 16 residues. The germline gives CDR1 SQVTM, CDR2 ANQGSEA. DNA for the CDR3: TGCAGCGCTGCGAAGGGACTAGCGGGAGGCGAAGATACGCAGTATTTT. Protein product: CSAAKGLAGGEDTQYF.

The V and J genes are TRBV7-2 and TRBJ2-7, with TRBD2 matching 7 bases. J gave up 7 bases and V 1 base, and 10 bases lay outside the gene matches. There are 15 residues in the CDR3. Germline V CDR1 and CDR2: SGHTA, FQGNSA. CDR3 bases: TGTGCCAGCAGCTTAGAAGTCCGGGGGGTAGGGGAGCAGTACTTC. Amino acid sequence: CASSLEVRGVGEQYF.

This clone appeared a few times. The chain is built from TRBV4-1 and TRBJ1-1; D remains unclear. Trimming removed 0 bases at V and 5 bases at J, with 7 bases between. The CDR3 length is 13 residues. Per germline, CDR1 MGHRA and CDR2 YSYEKL. The DNA for the CDR3 is TGCGCCAGCAGCCAAGATAGTTGGACTGAAGCTTTCTTT. Its translation: CASSQDSWTEAFF.

The chain links TRBV2 to TRBJ1-5, with D possibly TRBD1 on 5 matching bases. CDR3 size: 15 residues. CDR1 is SNHLY and CDR2 is FYNNEI in the germline V gene. Between the trimmed V and J ends, which lost 0 bases and 4 bases, there was a span of 10 bases. The CDR3 reads CASSEAKGSNQPQHF. As DNA, the CDR3 is TGTGCCAGCAGTGAAGCAAAGGGGTCGAATCAGCCCCAGCATTTT. Based on the CDR3 plus reference TRBV2 and TRBJ1-5, the full variable domain is EPEVTQTPSHQVTQMGQEVILRCVPISNHLYFYWYRQILGQKVEFLVSFYNNEISEKSEIFDDQFSVERPDGSNFTLKIRSTKLEDSAMYFCASSEAKGSNQPQHFGDGTRLSIL.

The chain has TRBV29-1 and TRBJ1-4; D remains unclear. The germline V gene has CDR1 SQVTM and CDR2 ANQGSEA. V lost 6 bases, J lost 4 bases, and 9 bases lay in between. CDR3 length equals 12 residues. CDR3 sequence reads: CSVRDYNEKLFF. CDR3 coding DNA: TGCAGCGTGCGAGATTATAATGAAAAACTGTTTTTT.

This chain connects TRBV5-1 to TRBJ1-1, with D possibly being TRBD1 (6 bases). Germline values: CDR1 SGHRS, CDR2 YFSETQ. The V and J ends lost 2 bases and 6 bases respectively, with 11 bases between them. The CDR3 covers 13 residues. In DNA, the CDR3 is TGCGCCAGCAGCTTTGAGGGGGTGTCTGAAGCTTTCTTT. Amino acid sequence: CASSFEGVSEAFF.

Only one count was recorded for this clone. The genes are TRBV2 and TRBJ2-1; D might be TRBD2 (5 bases). Germline CDR1 SNHLY, CDR2 FYNNEI. CDR3 length: 13 residues. The V end was cut by 3 bases, the J end by 7 bases, with 10 bases between. CDR3: CASSDWEWNEQFF. The DNA of the CDR3 is TGTGCCAGCAGTGACTGGGAGTGGAATGAGCAGTTCTTC.

J is TRBJ2-7 and V is TRBV27; 8 bases match TRBD1. This CDR3 region has 14 residues. Germline V lookup: CDR1 MNHEY, CDR2 SMNVEV (reference sequence). The V segment lost 6 bases and the J segment 2 bases; nucleotides outside the gene matches: 6. CDR3 sequence (DNA): TGTGCCAGCAGCGACAGGGGCCCTCCCTACGAGCAGTACTTC. Residues: CASSDRGPPYEQYF.

The chain is built from TRBV18 and TRBJ1-1; D is perhaps TRBD1 (5 bases). The CDR3 sequence is 14 residues long. V lost 4 bases and J 3 bases, leaving 12 bases between the germline ends. Germline CDR1 reads KGHSH; CDR2 reads LQKENI. This CDR3 reads CASSLQGVDTEAFF. CDR3 DNA sequence: TGTGCCAGCTCACTCCAGGGTGTAGACACTGAAGCTTTCTTT.

The V and J genes are TRBV5-1 and TRBJ2-5, with D maybe TRBD2 (5 bases). The CDR3 is made up of 15 amino acids. Trimming stripped 0 bases from V and 4 bases from J, with 13 bases between. CDR1 and CDR2 from the germline V gene are SGHRS and YFSETQ. The CDR3 loop reads CASSLANERGETQYF. DNA of the CDR3: TGCGCCAGCAGCTTGGCCAATGAACGGGGAGAGACCCAGTACTTC.

V gene TRBV6-1 combines with J gene TRBJ2-1; 7 nucleotides line up with TRBD1. The junction had 7 bases not matched to a gene; V was cut back by 4 bases and J by 10 bases. This CDR3 is built from 13 residues. Germline loops: CDR1 MNHNS, CDR2 SASEGT. DNA of the CDR3: TGTGCCAGCAGTGTAAGAACAGGGGTCGAGCAGTTCTTC. Translated: CASSVRTGVEQFF.

This clone has a single count. This chain connects TRBV4-2 to TRBJ2-3; TRBD2 aligns across 10 bases. There are 16 residues in the CDR3. CDR1 LGHNA and CDR2 YNFKEQ come from the germline V gene. After removal of 4 bases from V and 4 bases from J, the junction contained 8 bases not matched to a gene. The CDR3 nucleotides are TGTGCCAGCAGCCCTATAGCGGGAGGAGGTGCAGATACGCAGTATTTT. Translation: CASSPIAGGGADTQYF.

The rearrangement uses TRBV7-2 and TRBJ1-1, with a possible D match to TRBD1 (6 bases). CDR1 and CDR2 (germline): SGHTA, FQGNSA. There are 13 residues in the CDR3. V was clipped by 1 base and J by 5 bases, with 8 bases between them. This CDR3 reads CASSLVGATEAFF. CDR3 nucleotides: TGTGCCAGCAGCTTAGTGGGGGCAACTGAAGCTTTCTTT.

In its sample, this clone was seen once. The V gene is TRBV30, the J gene TRBJ1-2; D is ambiguous. The germline CDR1 and CDR2 sequences are GTSNPN and SVGIG (reference sequence). Trimming removed 2 bases at V and 5 bases at J, with 9 bases between. The length of the CDR3 is 12 residues. The CDR3 nucleotides are TGTGCCTGGAGTAATGGCCTTTATGGCTACACCTTC. The encoded protein is CAWSNGLYGYTF.

The chain carries TRBV7-9 and TRBJ2-2; no definite D call. CDR1 SEHNR and CDR2 FQNEAQ come from the germline V gene (reference sequence). V was cut by 2 bases and J by 0 bases, with 7 bases left in between. CDR3 size: 15 residues. CDR3 residues: CASSLSASNTGELFF. CDR3 bases: TGTGCCAGCAGCTTATCAGCGTCGAACACCGGGGAGCTGTTTTTT.

The V and J genes are TRBV7-2 and TRBJ2-5; 15 nucleotides match TRBD2. The CDR3 contains 16 residues. In germline, CDR1 is SGHTA, CDR2 FQGNSA. V gave up 5 bases and J gave up 5 bases; unmatched junction bases: 6. Here the CDR3 reads CASSGGTSGRMETQYF. The CDR3 DNA reads TGTGCCAGCAGCGGCGGGACTAGCGGGAGGATGGAGACCCAGTACTTC.

The chain employs TRBV10-3 and TRBJ2-1; 11 positions agree with TRBD2. The CDR3 length is 17 residues. V trimming: 4 bases; J trimming: 8 bases; junction bases outside the gene matches: 13. Germline V gives CDR1 ENHRY, CDR2 SYGVKD. CDR3 region: CAISGILSGRAGDEQFF. CDR3 DNA: TGTGCCATCAGTGGGATCCTTAGCGGGAGGGCCGGGGATGAGCAGTTCTTC.

The CDR3 DNA follows: TGTGCCAGCAGTCCCCGACAGGGTCTGAACACTGAAGCTTTCTTT. This translates into CASSPRQGLNTEAFF. This chain links TRBV27 with TRBJ1-1; 7 bases are shared with TRBD1. Germline trimming cut 5 bases from V and 0 bases from J; bases unmatched to any gene: 6. CDR1 and CDR2 (germline): MNHEY, SMNVEV (reference sequence). This CDR3 has 15 residues.

J is TRBJ2-7 and V is TRBV7-2, with 10 bases that match TRBD2. CDR1 and CDR2 from the germline V gene are SGHTA and FQGNSA. After removal of 1 base from V and 5 bases from J, the junction contained 14 bases not matched to a gene. The CDR3 length is 18 residues. This CDR3 is CASSLEVGPGLAIHEQYF. In DNA form, the CDR3 reads TGTGCCAGCAGCTTAGAAGTTGGACCGGGACTAGCGATCCACGAGCAGTACTTC.

The chain is built from TRBV7-9 and TRBJ1-1; 7 bases fit TRBD1. Unmatched junction bases numbered 16, after V lost 6 bases and J lost 6 bases. Germline CDR1 and CDR2: SEHNR and FQNEAQ (reference sequence). There are 16 residues in the CDR3. The CDR3 sequence is CASSLRDQGDNAEAFF. DNA of the CDR3: TGTGCCAGCAGTTTAAGGGACCAGGGGGATAACGCTGAAGCTTTCTTT.

V is TRBV11-2 and J is TRBJ2-1; TRBD1 matches 9 bases. J gave up 6 bases and V 5 bases, and 8 bases lay outside the gene matches. The CDR3 runs to 15 residues. CDR1 is SGHAT, CDR2 FQNNGV, per germline. The CDR3 coding sequence is TGTGCCAGCAGCAGAACCGGGACAGGGACCAATGAGCAGTTCTTC. It translates to CASSRTGTGTNEQFF.

The chain employs TRBV4-2 and TRBJ1-5, with 7 bases lining up with TRBD1. Germline-derived CDR1 and CDR2 are LGHNA and YNFKEQ. With V trimmed by 0 bases and J by 0 bases, 8 bases remained unmatched. The CDR3 spans 18 residues. In nucleotides, the CDR3 is TGTGCCAGCAGCCAAGATTGGGACAGTAAAAATAGCAATCAGCCCCAGCATTTT. Translation gives CASSQDWDSKNSNQPQHF.

The V call is TRBV7-2, the J call TRBJ1-5; weak D call: TRBD1 (6 bases). Germline CDR1 is SGHTA and CDR2 is FQGNSA. The length of the CDR3 is 17 residues. Trimming left V 1 base short and J 7 bases short, with 20 bases between. The CDR3 coding sequence is TGTGCCAGCAGCTTAGAAAGGGGGGGCAGATATTCACAGCCCCAGCATTTT. Its translation is CASSLERGGRYSQPQHF.

In regard to this clone: The junction departs from the called germline gene at one end, perhaps through a read error. The chain joins TRBV28 to TRBJ1-2, with D perhaps TRBD1 (5 bases). The germline V gene encodes CDR1 MDHEN and CDR2 SYDVKM. CDR3 size: 12 residues. The CDR3 reads CASRPGGAGWDF. CDR3 nucleotide sequence: TGTGCCAGCAGGCCCGGTGGGGCTGGATGGGACTTC.

The genes are TRBV28 and TRBJ1-1, with 8 nucleotides matching TRBD1. The CDR3 consists of 14 residues. V was pared by 5 bases and J by 1 base, with 3 bases of the junction left unmatched. Germline CDR1 reads MDHEN; CDR2 reads SYDVKM. DNA of the CDR3: TGTGCCAGCAGTAGGGACAGGAGGAACACTGAAGCTTTCTTT. Translating gives CASSRDRRNTEAFF.

The CDR3 protein is CASRAWDRPSYEQYF. The CDR3 DNA reads TGTGCCAGCAGAGCCTGGGACAGGCCCTCCTACGAGCAGTACTTC. The rearrangement uses TRBV28 and TRBJ2-7, with 8 positions matching TRBD1. Germline CDR1 MDHEN, CDR2 SYDVKM. CDR3 length: 15 amino acids. The junction had 7 bases not matched to a gene; V was cut back by 6 bases and J by 0 bases.

This clone was observed a single time. The chain uses TRBV5-6 and TRBJ2-1, with 9 bases identical to TRBD2. Germline loops: CDR1 SGHDT, CDR2 YYEEEE. The CDR3 runs 15 residues. V trimming: 2 bases; J trimming: 10 bases; junction bases outside the gene matches: 10. The CDR3 sequence is CASSLGPSGIREQFF. In DNA, the CDR3 is TGTGCCAGCAGCTTAGGGCCTAGCGGGATTAGAGAGCAGTTCTTC.

The V and J genes are TRBV19 and TRBJ1-5; D not certain. This CDR3 is 13 amino acids long. The germline V gene encodes CDR1 LNHDA and CDR2 SQIVND (reference sequence). V was cut by 0 bases and J by 7 bases, with 7 bases left in between. The CDR3 DNA reads TGTGCCAGTAGTATAGAGGGCGAGCAGCCCCAGCATTTT. Translating it yields CASSIEGEQPQHF.

The rearrangement links TRBV19 to TRBJ2-3, with 12 bases identical to TRBD2. The CDR3 is 18 amino acids. CDR1 and CDR2 (germline): LNHDA, SQIVND (reference sequence). V lost 5 bases, J lost 0 bases, and 9 bases stayed unmatched. The CDR3 region is CASSETSGSGTSTDTQYF. CDR3 sequence (DNA): TGTGCCAGTAGTGAGACTAGCGGGAGCGGTACTAGCACAGATACGCAGTATTTT. The full variable domain, in which reference TRBV19 and TRBJ2-3 provide the parts outside the CDR3, is DGGITQSPKYLFRKEGQNVTLSCEQNLNHDAMYWYRQDPGQGLRLIYYSQIVNDFQKGDIAEGYSVSREKKESFPLTVTSAQKNPTAFYLCASSETSGSGTSTDTQYFGPGTRLTVL.